This T cell receptor beta chain was sequenced in a study of T-cell reconstitution after alpha-beta-depleted transplantation in children. This clonotype was counted between two and nine times. Unique molecular identifiers featured in how the TCRbeta library was prepared. TCRdb analysed the PCR reads with MiXCR anew, one entry per CDR3 protein. Of some 550,000 distinct CDR3 sequences in the sample, around 18% were seen once. The CDR3 is 13 residues long. Germline V gene sequence: CDR1 MNHEY, CDR2 SVGAGI. V gave up 6 bases and J gave up 5 bases, with 10 bases separating them. The chain carries TRBV6-5 and TRBJ1-4, with D perhaps matching TRBD1 (6 bases). Sequencing was performed on PBMCs from the stem cell graft donor, taken from the stem cell graft. This TCR was sampled from a human donor who donated a stem cell graft to a child with acute lymphoblastic leukemia. CDR3 sequence: CASRYDRNEKLFF. CDR3 coding DNA: TGTGCCAGCAGATACGACAGGAATGAAAAACTGTTTTTT.